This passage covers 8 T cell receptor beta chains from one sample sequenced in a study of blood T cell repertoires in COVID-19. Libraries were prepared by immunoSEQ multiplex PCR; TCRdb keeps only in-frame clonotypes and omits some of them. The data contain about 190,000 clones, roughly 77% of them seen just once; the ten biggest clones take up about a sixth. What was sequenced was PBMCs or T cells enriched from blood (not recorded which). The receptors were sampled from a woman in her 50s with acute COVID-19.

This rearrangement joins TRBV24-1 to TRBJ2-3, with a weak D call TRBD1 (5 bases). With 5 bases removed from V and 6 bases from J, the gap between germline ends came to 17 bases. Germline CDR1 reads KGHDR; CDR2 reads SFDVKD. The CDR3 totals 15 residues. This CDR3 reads CATSAPGPGWDTQYF. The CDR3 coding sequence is TGTGCCACCAGTGCCCCAGGGCCAGGGTGGGATACGCAGTATTTT.

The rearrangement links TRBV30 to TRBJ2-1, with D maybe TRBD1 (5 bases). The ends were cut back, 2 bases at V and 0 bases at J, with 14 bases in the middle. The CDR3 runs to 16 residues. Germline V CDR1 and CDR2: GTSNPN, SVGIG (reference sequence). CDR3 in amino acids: CAWSRKGLSSYNEQFF. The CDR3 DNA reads TGTGCCTGGAGTCGGAAGGGGTTAAGCTCCTACAATGAGCAGTTCTTC.

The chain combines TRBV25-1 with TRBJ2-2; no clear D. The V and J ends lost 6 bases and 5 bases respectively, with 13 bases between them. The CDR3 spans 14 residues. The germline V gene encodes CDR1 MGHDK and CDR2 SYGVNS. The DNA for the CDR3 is TGTGCCAGCAGCATCGTTGGAGTGACCGGGGAGCTGTTTTTT. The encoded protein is CASSIVGVTGELFF.

CDR3 nucleotide sequence: TGTGCCAGCAGCCGGAGGGAGCAGGGGGAAAGGTCACCCCTCCACTTT. Translation: CASSRREQGERSPLHF. The chain carries TRBV5-6 and TRBJ1-6, with 7 bases fitting TRBD1. The CDR3 length is 16 residues. Germline V gives CDR1 SGHDT, CDR2 YYEEEE. V shed 4 bases, J shed 10 bases, and the junction held 14 bases outside the gene matches.

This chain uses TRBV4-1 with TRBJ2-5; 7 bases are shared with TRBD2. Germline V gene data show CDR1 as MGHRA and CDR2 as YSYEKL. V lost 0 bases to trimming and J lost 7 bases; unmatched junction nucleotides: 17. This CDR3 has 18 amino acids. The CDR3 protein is CASSQDPTAYSGGGTQYF. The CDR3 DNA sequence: TGCGCCAGCAGCCAAGATCCGACAGCTTACAGCGGCGGGGGGACCCAGTACTTC.

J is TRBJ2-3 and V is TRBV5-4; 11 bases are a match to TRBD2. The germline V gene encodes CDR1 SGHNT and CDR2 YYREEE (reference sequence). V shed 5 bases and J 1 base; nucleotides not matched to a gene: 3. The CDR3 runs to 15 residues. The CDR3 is CASSLGLAGTDTQYF. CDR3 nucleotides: TGTGCCAGCAGTCTGGGACTAGCGGGCACAGATACGCAGTATTTT.

CDR3 amino acids: CASSQDVSYNEQFF. Written as DNA, the CDR3 is TGTGCCAGCAGCCAAGATGTCAGCTACAATGAGCAGTTCTTC. The J gene is TRBJ2-1, the V gene TRBV14; D not resolved. Trimming left V 0 bases short and J 3 bases short, with 6 bases between. CDR1 is SGHDN, CDR2 FVKESK, per germline. This CDR3 contains 14 residues.

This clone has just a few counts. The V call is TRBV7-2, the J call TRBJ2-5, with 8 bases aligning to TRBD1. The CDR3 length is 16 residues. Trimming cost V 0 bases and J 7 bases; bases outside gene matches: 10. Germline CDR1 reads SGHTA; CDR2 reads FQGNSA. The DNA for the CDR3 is TGTGCCAGCAGCTTAGCCCAGGGGGCAAGAACTGGGACCCAGTACTTC. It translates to CASSLAQGARTGTQYF.